A selection of T cell receptor beta chains follows, all from one sample in a study of blood T cell repertoires in COVID-19. Measured with immunoSEQ multiplex PCR; TCRdb has only the in-frame clones, and not every one. In the table there are approximately 66,000 clones, roughly 86% of which are singletons. The specimen sequenced was peripheral blood. These TCRs come from a woman in her forties or fifties with active or convalescent COVID-19. Each CDR3 is given with its conserved first and last residue. Fields, in order: CDR3 protein, CDR3 DNA, clone size, D gene, J gene, V gene. The D gene is left open where the match is weak. Not every row has a clone size; where given, it reads once, few, many or a size class.

CDR3aa: CASSFADTQYF; CDR3nt: TGTGCCAGCAGTTTCGCAGATACGCAGTATTTT; abundance: -; d_gene: -; j_gene: TRBJ2-3; v_gene: TRBV28
CDR3aa: CASSVISGSSNEQFF; CDR3nt: TGTGCCAGCAGCGTTATTAGCGGGAGCAGCAATGAGCAGTTCTTC; abundance: -; d_gene: TRBD2; j_gene: TRBJ2-1; v_gene: TRBV9
CDR3aa: CASRARAGGNEQYF; CDR3nt: TGTGCCAGCAGGGCCCGAGCGGGAGGGAACGAGCAGTACTTC; abundance: -; d_gene: TRBD2; j_gene: TRBJ2-7; v_gene: TRBV5-8
CDR3aa: CASSFDPGLAGPLPTETQYF; CDR3nt: TGTGCCAGCAGTTTCGATCCGGGACTAGCGGGGCCTTTACCTACAGAGACCCAGTACTTC; abundance: -; d_gene: TRBD2; j_gene: TRBJ2-5; v_gene: TRBV6-2/TRBV6-3
CDR3aa: CASSYGTRGYAEAFF; CDR3nt: TGTGCCAGCAGTTACGGTACCCGGGGATATGCTGAAGCTTTCTTT; abundance: -; d_gene: -; j_gene: TRBJ1-1; v_gene: TRBV6-5
CDR3aa: CASSRGTGLSGELFF; CDR3nt: TGTGCCAGCAGCCGAGGGACAGGGCTGTCCGGGGAGCTGTTTTTT; abundance: -; d_gene: TRBD1; j_gene: TRBJ2-2; v_gene: TRBV7-6
CDR3aa: CASSSAGGGPDTQYF; CDR3nt: TGTGCCAGCAGCTCGGCAGGGGGCGGGCCAGATACGCAGTATTTT; abundance: -; d_gene: TRBD1; j_gene: TRBJ2-3; v_gene: TRBV5-4
CDR3aa: CASSSRDRGPEETQYF; CDR3nt: TGTGCCAGCAGCTCCAGGGACAGGGGGCCTGAAGAGACCCAGTACTTC; abundance: once; d_gene: TRBD1; j_gene: TRBJ2-5; v_gene: TRBV7-9
CDR3aa: CASSDSAGADTQYF; CDR3nt: TGTGCCAGCAGTGACTCAGCGGGAGCAGATACGCAGTATTTT; abundance: -; d_gene: TRBD2; j_gene: TRBJ2-3; v_gene: TRBV6-4
CDR3aa: CASKQGTSSYEQYF; CDR3nt: TGTGCCTCGAAACAGGGGACAAGTTCCTACGAGCAGTACTTC; abundance: -; d_gene: TRBD1; j_gene: TRBJ2-7; v_gene: TRBV3-1/TRBV3-2
CDR3aa: CATSRVEGNTEAFF; CDR3nt: TGTGCCACCAGCAGAGTCGAGGGCAACACTGAAGCTTTCTTT; abundance: -; d_gene: -; j_gene: TRBJ1-1; v_gene: TRBV15
CDR3aa: CASIADSNTEAFF; CDR3nt: TGCGCCAGCATTGCGGACTCGAACACTGAAGCTTTCTTT; abundance: few; d_gene: -; j_gene: TRBJ1-1; v_gene: TRBV5-1
CDR3aa: CASSESGISYEQYF; CDR3nt: TGTGCCAGCAGTGAAAGCGGCATCTCCTACGAGCAGTACTTC; abundance: -; d_gene: -; j_gene: TRBJ2-7; v_gene: TRBV2
CDR3aa: CASSLQETQYF; CDR3nt: TGTGCCAGCAGCCTACAAGAGACCCAGTACTTC; abundance: -; d_gene: -; j_gene: TRBJ2-5; v_gene: TRBV5-6
CDR3aa: CSASLADTTGEKLFF; CDR3nt: TGCAGTGCTAGTTTGGCAGACACAACTGGTGAAAAACTGTTTTTT; abundance: -; d_gene: -; j_gene: TRBJ1-4; v_gene: TRBV20-1
CDR3aa: CASSTTGTRDTQYF; CDR3nt: TGTGCCAGTAGCACTACCGGGACTAGGGATACGCAGTATTTT; abundance: -; d_gene: TRBD2; j_gene: TRBJ2-3; v_gene: TRBV19
CDR3aa: CAWSVTGNTIYF; CDR3nt: TGTGCCTGGAGTGTTACTGGAAACACCATATATTTT; abundance: -; d_gene: -; j_gene: TRBJ1-3; v_gene: TRBV30
CDR3aa: CASKDRAGSNYGYTF; CDR3nt: TGTGCCAGCAAAGACAGGGCAGGGAGTAACTATGGCTACACCTTC; abundance: -; d_gene: TRBD1; j_gene: TRBJ1-2; v_gene: TRBV5-8
CDR3aa: CASSNTVLSGNTIYF; CDR3nt: TGTGCCAGCAGCAATACGGTACTCTCTGGAAACACCATATATTTT; abundance: -; d_gene: -; j_gene: TRBJ1-3; v_gene: TRBV21-1
CDR3aa: CASSFGTGSQPQHF; CDR3nt: TGTGCCAGCAGCTTCGGGACAGGGTCTCAGCCCCAGCATTTT; abundance: medium-sized; d_gene: TRBD1; j_gene: TRBJ1-5; v_gene: TRBV5-8
CDR3aa: CASSKGGTGRSGNTIYF; CDR3nt: TGTGCCAGCAGCAAAGGGGGGACAGGGCGGTCTGGAAACACCATATATTTT; abundance: -; d_gene: -; j_gene: TRBJ1-3; v_gene: TRBV21-1
CDR3aa: CASSLDSPSGLWADGNEQFF; CDR3nt: TGTGCTAGCAGCTTAGACTCCCCTAGCGGTCTATGGGCAGATGGCAATGAGCAGTTCTTC; abundance: -; d_gene: TRBD2; j_gene: TRBJ2-1; v_gene: TRBV7-7
CDR3aa: CASSLAGATNTGELFF; CDR3nt: TGTGCCAGCAGCTTGGCAGGGGCGACGAACACCGGGGAGCTGTTTTTT; abundance: -; d_gene: -; j_gene: TRBJ2-2; v_gene: TRBV5-6
CDR3aa: CASRGQDNQPQHF; CDR3nt: TGTGCCAGCAGGGGACAGGACAATCAGCCCCAGCATTTT; abundance: -; d_gene: TRBD1; j_gene: TRBJ1-5; v_gene: TRBV6-5
CDR3aa: CASSIPGQDFYEQYF; CDR3nt: TGTGCCAGTAGTATTCCGGGACAGGACTTTTACGAGCAGTACTTC; abundance: -; d_gene: TRBD1; j_gene: TRBJ2-7; v_gene: TRBV19
CDR3aa: CASSRWTGDMTGELFF; CDR3nt: TGTGCCAGTAGTAGATGGACAGGGGATATGACCGGGGAGCTGTTTTTT; abundance: -; d_gene: TRBD1; j_gene: TRBJ2-2; v_gene: TRBV19
CDR3aa: CASSEQNSPLHF; CDR3nt: TGTGCCAGCAGTGAACAGAATTCACCCCTCCACTTT; abundance: -; d_gene: -; j_gene: TRBJ1-6; v_gene: TRBV25-1
CDR3aa: CASSFLRGGTGYEQYF; CDR3nt: TGTGCCAGCAGCTTCCTGAGGGGGGGGACTGGCTACGAGCAGTACTTC; abundance: -; d_gene: -; j_gene: TRBJ2-7; v_gene: TRBV2
CDR3aa: CASGLTVSAGIDTEAFF; CDR3nt: TGTGCTAGTGGTTTGACTGTATCAGCCGGGATAGACACTGAAGCTTTCTTT; abundance: -; d_gene: -; j_gene: TRBJ1-1; v_gene: TRBV12-5
CDR3aa: CASSVEGGDTEAFF; CDR3nt: TGTGCCAGCAGCGTAGAAGGAGGGGACACTGAAGCTTTCTTT; abundance: -; d_gene: -; j_gene: TRBJ1-1; v_gene: TRBV9
CDR3aa: CASRGLVSSYEQYF; CDR3nt: TGTGCCAGCAGGGGACTAGTCAGCTCCTACGAGCAGTACTTC; abundance: few; d_gene: TRBD2; j_gene: TRBJ2-7; v_gene: TRBV2
CDR3aa: CASSPRRVLYGYTF; CDR3nt: TGTGCCAGCAGCCCCCGACGGGTACTTTATGGCTACACCTTC; abundance: -; d_gene: -; j_gene: TRBJ1-2; v_gene: TRBV7-2
CDR3aa: CAWSVTANNEQFF; CDR3nt: TGTGCCTGGAGTGTTACAGCCAACAATGAGCAGTTCTTC; abundance: once; d_gene: -; j_gene: TRBJ2-1; v_gene: TRBV30
CDR3aa: CASSFPGHYGYTF; CDR3nt: TGTGCCAGCAGTTTCCCAGGTCACTATGGCTACACCTTC; abundance: -; d_gene: -; j_gene: TRBJ1-2; v_gene: TRBV12-3/TRBV12-4
CDR3aa: CASSLNRALSIGYTF; CDR3nt: TGTGCCAGCAGCTTGAACAGGGCGCTTTCTATTGGCTACACCTTC; abundance: -; d_gene: -; j_gene: TRBJ1-2; v_gene: TRBV5-4
CDR3aa: CAIAGAVSGANVLTF; CDR3nt: TGTGCCATCGCAGGGGCGGTATCTGGGGCCAACGTCCTGACTTTC; abundance: -; d_gene: -; j_gene: TRBJ2-6; v_gene: TRBV10-3
CDR3aa: CAWNSGAGNYGYTF; CDR3nt: TGTGCCTGGAACTCTGGGGCTGGAAACTATGGCTACACCTTC; abundance: -; d_gene: -; j_gene: TRBJ1-2; v_gene: TRBV30
CDR3aa: CASSLSGRADTDTQYF; CDR3nt: TGCGCCAGCAGCTTGTCAGGCAGGGCAGACACAGATACGCAGTATTTT; abundance: few; d_gene: -; j_gene: TRBJ2-3; v_gene: TRBV5-1
CDR3aa: CASSNPSVYSDTQYF; CDR3nt: TGTGCCAGCAGCAACCCTAGCGTCTATTCAGATACGCAGTATTTT; abundance: -; d_gene: -; j_gene: TRBJ2-3; v_gene: TRBV28
CDR3aa: CASSFPGRTAERNTEAFF; CDR3nt: TGTGCCAGCAGCTTTCCAGGGCGGACGGCGGAAAGAAACACTGAAGCTTTCTTT; abundance: once; d_gene: -; j_gene: TRBJ1-1; v_gene: TRBV5-8
CDR3aa: CASSDGGLAGAGQSNEQFF; CDR3nt: TGTGCCAGCAGTGATGGGGGACTAGCGGGAGCAGGACAGTCGAATGAGCAGTTCTTC; abundance: -; d_gene: TRBD2; j_gene: TRBJ2-1; v_gene: TRBV6-1
CDR3aa: CASRNTGGGGTEAFF; CDR3nt: TGCGCCAGCAGAAATACAGGGGGCGGCGGCACTGAAGCTTTCTTT; abundance: once; d_gene: TRBD1; j_gene: TRBJ1-1; v_gene: TRBV5-1
CDR3aa: CASSPGQNQPQHF; CDR3nt: TGTGCCAGCTCACCAGGCCAGAATCAGCCCCAGCATTTT; abundance: -; d_gene: -; j_gene: TRBJ1-5; v_gene: TRBV18
CDR3aa: CASSQDRSVTTDTQYF; CDR3nt: TGTGCCAGCAGCCAAGATCGTTCGGTTACCACAGATACGCAGTATTTT; abundance: -; d_gene: -; j_gene: TRBJ2-3; v_gene: TRBV3-1/TRBV3-2
CDR3aa: CASSFRDRVYEQYF; CDR3nt: TGCGCCAGCAGCTTCCGGGACAGGGTCTACGAGCAGTACTTC; abundance: -; d_gene: TRBD1; j_gene: TRBJ2-7; v_gene: TRBV5-1
CDR3aa: CASMALSGSKSHTGELFF; CDR3nt: TGTGCCAGTATGGCTCTCTCGGGGTCTAAGAGTCACACCGGGGAGCTGTTTTTT; abundance: -; d_gene: -; j_gene: TRBJ2-2; v_gene: TRBV19
CDR3aa: CASSIGAQTQYF; CDR3nt: TGTGCCAGTAGTATAGGGGCGCAGACCCAGTACTTC; abundance: -; d_gene: -; j_gene: TRBJ2-5; v_gene: TRBV19
CDR3aa: CASRPPSQEAIINEKLFF; CDR3nt: TGTGCCAGCAGGCCACCTAGTCAGGAGGCTATCATAAATGAAAAACTGTTTTTT; abundance: -; d_gene: -; j_gene: TRBJ1-4; v_gene: TRBV2
CDR3aa: CAIQRWGTSQGKSRGTEAFF; CDR3nt: TGTGCCATCCAACGGTGGGGGACCTCACAGGGGAAGTCGCGGGGCACTGAAGCTTTCTTT; abundance: -; d_gene: TRBD1; j_gene: TRBJ1-1; v_gene: TRBV5-4